This T cell receptor (beta chain) derives from a study of shared clonotypes between healthy human individuals. The study's findings and limits: Sequencing depth was predicted to influence how clonotypes are shared among donors.

Donors included only healthy HIV-negative adults lacking recent acute infections or vaccinations. On this clone itself: Antigen unknown. This may be a read error: a much more frequent sequence differs by one nucleotide. Other DNA variants within this sample encode the same CDR3.

Original processing notes: With immunoSEQ giving junction-only sequences and no quality scores, filtering differed. Profiled with immunoSEQ multiplex PCR; TCRdb holds only in-frame clones, not every one. The V and J calls and clone size come from that table; D and trimming were worked out from the DNA. The repertoire holds about 460,000 clones, with more than 70% as singletons. The specimen was PBMCs. The TCR was taken from a woman in her forties in good health. Some clones in this sample may be carry-over from other donors' samples.

For the CDR3, the DNA is TGCGCCAGCAGCTTGGCCGGCACAGATACGCAGTATTTT. Protein sequence: CASSLAGTDTQYF. This chain links TRBV5-1 with TRBJ2-3; D is ambiguous. CDR1 is SGHRS and CDR2 is YFSETQ in the germline V gene. Trimming cost V 0 bases and J 1 base, with 3 bases left between them. The CDR3 contains 13 residues.